This TCR beta chain appears in the sequencing data of a study of blood T cell repertoires in COVID-19. CDR1 and CDR2 from the germline V gene are KGHSH and LQKENI. CDR3 size: 15 residues. V was cut by 1 base and J by 4 bases, with 11 bases left in between. This clone occurred once. Method: immunoSEQ multiplex PCR; TCRdb's copy keeps in-frame clones and lacks some. Among 200,000 to 300,000 clones listed, approximately 78% were seen once. This TCR derives from a woman aged 55-75 years with active or convalescent COVID-19. Sequencing input: peripheral blood. This chain joins TRBV18 and TRBJ1-3; D possibly corresponds to TRBD1 (5 bases). Written as DNA, the CDR3 is TGTGCCAGCTCACCACAGGGGTCCCCCGGAAACACCATATATTTT. Its translation is CASSPQGSPGNTIYF.